Below, 8 T cell receptor beta chains from the same sample are listed, as sequenced in a study of CD8 T cells in Susac syndrome. RNA amounts of roughly 0.5 to 1 ug underwent reverse transcription with random hexamers. TCRdb analysed the immunoSEQ multiplex PCR reads with MiXCR anew, one entry per CDR3 protein. The data show about 190,000 distinct CDR3 sequences, 95% seen once. The material sequenced was CD4+ T cells from PBMCs. Source of these receptors: a human donor with Susac syndrome.

The V gene is TRBV24-1, the J gene TRBJ2-1, with TRBD1 as a possible D gene (5 bases). CDR1 and CDR2 (germline): KGHDR, SFDVKD. The CDR3 is 15 residues long. Between the trimmed V and J ends, which lost 2 bases and 1 base, there was a span of 8 bases. CDR3 bases: TGTGCCACCAGTGATTCAGGGCTTTCCTACAATGAGCAGTTCTTC. This gives the protein CATSDSGLSYNEQFF.

The J gene is TRBJ1-6, the V gene TRBV20-1, with D tentatively TRBD1 (6 bases). V lost 0 bases and J 2 bases, leaving 11 bases between the germline ends. Looked up from germline, CDR1 is DFQATT and CDR2 is SNEGSKA (reference sequence). The CDR3 extends over 16 amino acids. CDR3 coding DNA: TGCAGTGCTAGAGAAGGGGGAGGAACCTATAATTCACCCCTCCACTTT. This codes for CSAREGGGTYNSPLHF.

The chain uses TRBV28 and TRBJ2-7, with a possible D match to TRBD2 (6 bases). Germline V lookup: CDR1 MDHEN, CDR2 SYDVKM. The CDR3 is made up of 14 amino acids. Deletions cut 5 bases from V and 3 bases from J, with 14 bases between. In nucleotides, the CDR3 is TGTGCCAGCAGTCCCCCGGACTACCGCTACGAGCAGTACTTC. This codes for CASSPPDYRYEQYF.

This clonotype is a singleton in its sample. V is TRBV28 and J is TRBJ2-3, with D perhaps TRBD2 (5 bases). Trimming left V 5 bases short and J 0 bases short, with 12 bases between. From germline, CDR1 is MDHEN and CDR2 SYDVKM. The CDR3 extends over 15 amino acids. The CDR3 protein is CASSGLIGSTDTQYF. CDR3 DNA sequence: TGTGCCAGCAGTGGACTGATCGGCAGCACAGATACGCAGTATTTT.

The chain recombines TRBV30 with TRBJ2-4; D is possibly TRBD1 (5 bases). The CDR3 is 14 residues long. The germline V gene encodes CDR1 GTSNPN and CDR2 SVGIG (reference sequence). Trimming took off 8 bases at V and 4 bases at J, with 18 bases between the two ends. The CDR3 bases are TGTGCCAGTACAGGCACGGAAGCTAAAAACATTCAGTACTTC. It yields the protein CASTGTEAKNIQYF. The variable domain in full, with the rest retrieved from reference TRBV30 and TRBJ2-4, is SQTIHQWPATLVQPVGSPLSLECTVEGTSNPNLYWYRQAAGRGLQLLFYSVGIGQISSEVPQNLSASRPQDRQFILSSKKLLLSDSGFYLCASTGTEAKNIQYFGAGTRLSVL.

This chain uses TRBV19 with TRBJ2-1; TRBD2 aligns across 10 bases. Germline V gene sequence: CDR1 LNHDA, CDR2 SQIVND (reference sequence). Germline trimming cut 2 bases from V and 6 bases from J; bases unmatched to any gene: 4. The CDR3 covers 15 residues. Written as DNA, the CDR3 is TGTGCCAGTAGTATATTCCTAGCGGGGGCCAATGAGCAGTTCTTC. Its protein product is CASSIFLAGANEQFF. Looking up the rest from reference TRBV19 and TRBJ2-1 gives the full variable domain: DGGITQSPKYLFRKEGQNVTLSCEQNLNHDAMYWYRQDPGQGLRLIYYSQIVNDFQKGDIAEGYSVSREKKESFPLTVTSAQKNPTAFYLCASSIFLAGANEQFFGPGTRLTVL.

Points on this clonotype: An end of the junction does not agree with germline; a read error may underlie this. The rearrangement links TRBV7-9 to TRBJ2-1, with D unclear. The germline CDR1 and CDR2 sequences are SEHNR and FQNEAQ (reference sequence). The CDR3 totals 13 residues. CDR3 region: CASSLEVGSRYLF. The CDR3 nucleotides read TGTGCCAGCAGCTTAGAGGTAGGGTCGAGGTACCTTTTC.

V is TRBV12-3 or TRBV12-4 and J is TRBJ2-7; TRBD2 matches at 10 bases. The CDR3 extends over 16 amino acids. V lost 2 bases and J lost 6; bases outside the gene matches: 10. The CDR3 is CASSLSLAGDPIEQYF. The CDR3 region has the DNA TGTGCCAGCAGTTTAAGCCTAGCGGGAGACCCTATCGAGCAGTACTTC.